Listed below are T cell receptor beta chains from one sample, sequenced in a study of blood T cell repertoires in COVID-19. The table came from immunoSEQ multiplex PCR; TCRdb's copy has only in-frame clones and leaves some out. The sample contains 250,000 to 300,000 clones, about 73% of which appear only once. Source material: peripheral blood. The receptors stem from a woman of 80 years or more with acute or convalescent COVID-19. CDR3s leave out the opening cysteine and the closing phenylalanine or tryptophan. The order of the fields is V gene, clone size, CDR3 protein. Clone size is stated in some rows and not others, as once, few, many or a class when expanded.

v_call: TRBV6-6
clone_size: .
cdr3_aa: ASRSQGANTGELF

v_call: TRBV28
clone_size: .
cdr3_aa: ASSRLTGGGGNTIY

v_call: TRBV6-5
clone_size: .
cdr3_aa: ASNEQGGNQPQH

v_call: TRBV11-3
clone_size: .
cdr3_aa: ASSLGAGTAEAF

v_call: TRBV7-9
clone_size: few
cdr3_aa: ASSLGYSKSFGYT

v_call: TRBV19
clone_size: .
cdr3_aa: ASSQPGQGTLFNYGYT

v_call: TRBV3-1/TRBV3-2
clone_size: .
cdr3_aa: ASSYGGYGYT

v_call: TRBV5-1
clone_size: few
cdr3_aa: ASSLAPGTVNTEAF

v_call: TRBV5-1
clone_size: .
cdr3_aa: ASSLVGQLYEQY

v_call: TRBV6-5
clone_size: few
cdr3_aa: AGGVVGIGEKLF

v_call: TRBV2
clone_size: .
cdr3_aa: ASSGQNTGELF

v_call: TRBV12-5
clone_size: .
cdr3_aa: ASGSWPRTENTGELF

v_call: TRBV20-1
clone_size: .
cdr3_aa: SASLSAKNIQY

v_call: TRBV2
clone_size: .
cdr3_aa: ASSESGFGNQPQH

v_call: TRBV7-6
clone_size: .
cdr3_aa: ASSPTGGTPVANEQF

v_call: TRBV18
clone_size: .
cdr3_aa: ASSPRERGPRSGSLPYEQY

v_call: TRBV2
clone_size: .
cdr3_aa: ASSEDRHTPQH

v_call: TRBV3-1/TRBV3-2
clone_size: .
cdr3_aa: ATQRSGPERGGGYT

v_call: TRBV15
clone_size: .
cdr3_aa: ATTGGGTGSRRQETQY

v_call: TRBV3-1/TRBV3-2
clone_size: .
cdr3_aa: ASSPRLASGSNEQF

v_call: TRBV19
clone_size: .
cdr3_aa: ASQGTVASGANVLT

v_call: TRBV5-1
clone_size: .
cdr3_aa: ASQIAGFDNEQF

v_call: TRBV23-1
clone_size: .
cdr3_aa: ASSHPLGATDTQY

v_call: TRBV4-1
clone_size: once
cdr3_aa: ASSQDGPGTVSAGDTQY

v_call: TRBV15
clone_size: few
cdr3_aa: ATRRGLGGQDR

v_call: TRBV4-1
clone_size: .
cdr3_aa: ASSQSFGEQF

v_call: TRBV3-1/TRBV3-2
clone_size: .
cdr3_aa: ASSHHGGRQETQY

v_call: TRBV19
clone_size: .
cdr3_aa: ASSIEAGNQPQH

v_call: TRBV12-3/TRBV12-4
clone_size: .
cdr3_aa: ASSPTIGGAF

v_call: TRBV12-3/TRBV12-4
clone_size: .
cdr3_aa: ASSRQWKPQH

v_call: TRBV19
clone_size: few
cdr3_aa: ASSPRLAGTPYEQY

v_call: TRBV30
clone_size: once
cdr3_aa: AWSVQGTYNEQF

v_call: TRBV4-1
clone_size: .
cdr3_aa: ASSQDEGVGEQY

v_call: TRBV29-1
clone_size: few
cdr3_aa: SGDRGRNTEAF

v_call: TRBV18
clone_size: .
cdr3_aa: ASSEDRGTEAF

v_call: TRBV27
clone_size: .
cdr3_aa: ASTRYH

v_call: TRBV30
clone_size: .
cdr3_aa: AWKVGPGDSPLH

v_call: TRBV7-8
clone_size: .
cdr3_aa: ASSLATGDRGYT

v_call: TRBV18
clone_size: once
cdr3_aa: ASSPKTGSTDTQY

v_call: TRBV6-5
clone_size: .
cdr3_aa: ASNPDRVNYEQY

v_call: TRBV7-2
clone_size: .
cdr3_aa: ASSLFPAFRYEQY

v_call: TRBV10-1
clone_size: .
cdr3_aa: ASSDGRGVYEQY

v_call: TRBV15
clone_size: few
cdr3_aa: ATSRDFPTGRNQPQH